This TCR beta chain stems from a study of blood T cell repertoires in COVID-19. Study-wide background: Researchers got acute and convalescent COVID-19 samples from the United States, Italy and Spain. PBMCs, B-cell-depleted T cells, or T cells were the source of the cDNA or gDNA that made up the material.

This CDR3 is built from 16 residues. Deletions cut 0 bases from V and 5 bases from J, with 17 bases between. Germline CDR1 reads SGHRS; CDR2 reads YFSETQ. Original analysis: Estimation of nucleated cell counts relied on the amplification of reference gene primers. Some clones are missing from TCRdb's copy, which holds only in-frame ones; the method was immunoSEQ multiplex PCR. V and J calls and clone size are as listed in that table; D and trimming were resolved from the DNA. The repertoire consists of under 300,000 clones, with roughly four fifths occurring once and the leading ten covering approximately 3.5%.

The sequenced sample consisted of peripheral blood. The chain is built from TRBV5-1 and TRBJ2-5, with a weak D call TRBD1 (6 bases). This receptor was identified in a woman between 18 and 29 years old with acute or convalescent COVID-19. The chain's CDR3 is CASSLGLGAGEETQYF. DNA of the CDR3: TGCGCCAGCAGCTTGGGGCTTGGGGCAGGGGAGGAGACCCAGTACTTC.